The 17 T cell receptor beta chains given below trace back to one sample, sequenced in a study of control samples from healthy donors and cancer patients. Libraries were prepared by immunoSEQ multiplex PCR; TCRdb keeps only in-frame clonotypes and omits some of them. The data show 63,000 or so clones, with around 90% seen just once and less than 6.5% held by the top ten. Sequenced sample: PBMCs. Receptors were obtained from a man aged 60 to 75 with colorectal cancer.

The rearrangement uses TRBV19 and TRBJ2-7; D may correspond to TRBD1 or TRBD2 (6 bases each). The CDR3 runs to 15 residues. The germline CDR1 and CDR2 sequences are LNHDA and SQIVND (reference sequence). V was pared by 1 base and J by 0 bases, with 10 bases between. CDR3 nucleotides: TGTGCCAGTAGTATAGCGGGGGCGAGCTCCTACGAGCAGTACTTC. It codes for CASSIAGASSYEQYF.

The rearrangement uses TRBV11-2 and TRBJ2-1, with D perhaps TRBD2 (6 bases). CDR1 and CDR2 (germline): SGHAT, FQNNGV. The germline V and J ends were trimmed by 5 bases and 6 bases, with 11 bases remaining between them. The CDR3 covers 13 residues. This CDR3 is CASSLGGPNEQFF. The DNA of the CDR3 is TGTGCCAGCAGCCTGGGGGGACCCAATGAGCAGTTCTTC.

CDR3 sequence reads: CASMRGTSWNGELFF. CDR3 sequence (DNA): TGTGCCAGCATGCGCGGGACTAGCTGGAACGGGGAGCTGTTTTTT. This chain links TRBV19 with TRBJ2-2, with 9 nucleotides matching TRBD2. The J segment lost 7 bases and the V segment lost 9 bases, leaving 12 bases of the junction unmatched. This CDR3 spans 15 amino acids. Germline assignment: CDR1 LNHDA and CDR2 SQIVND (reference sequence).

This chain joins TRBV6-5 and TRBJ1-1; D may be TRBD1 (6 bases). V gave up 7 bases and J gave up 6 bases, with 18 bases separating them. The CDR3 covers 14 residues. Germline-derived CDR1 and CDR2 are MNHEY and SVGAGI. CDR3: CASTSLATGAEAFF. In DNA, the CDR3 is TGTGCCAGCACCTCTCTGGCGACAGGCGCTGAAGCTTTCTTT.

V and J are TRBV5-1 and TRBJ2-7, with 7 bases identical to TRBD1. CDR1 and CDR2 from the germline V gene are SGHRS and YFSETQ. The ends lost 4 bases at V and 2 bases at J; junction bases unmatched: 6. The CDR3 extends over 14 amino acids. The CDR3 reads CASSPDRAPYEQYF. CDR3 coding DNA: TGCGCCAGCAGCCCTGACAGGGCCCCCTACGAGCAGTACTTC.

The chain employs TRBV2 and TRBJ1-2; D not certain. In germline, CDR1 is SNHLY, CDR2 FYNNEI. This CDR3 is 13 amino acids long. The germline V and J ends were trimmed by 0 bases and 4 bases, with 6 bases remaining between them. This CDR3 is CASSEADVYGYTF. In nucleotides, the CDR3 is TGTGCCAGCAGTGAAGCCGACGTCTATGGCTACACCTTC.

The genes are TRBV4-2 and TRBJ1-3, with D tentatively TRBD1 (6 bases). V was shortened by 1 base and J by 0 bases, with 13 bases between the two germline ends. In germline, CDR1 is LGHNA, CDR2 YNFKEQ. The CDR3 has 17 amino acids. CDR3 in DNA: TGTGCCAGCAGCCAAGTTAGGACAGATTACTCTGGAAACACCATATATTTT. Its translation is CASSQVRTDYSGNTIYF.

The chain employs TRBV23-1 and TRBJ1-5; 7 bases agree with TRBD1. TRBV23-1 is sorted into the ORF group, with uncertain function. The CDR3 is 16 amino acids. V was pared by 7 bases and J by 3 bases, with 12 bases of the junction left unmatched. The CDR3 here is CASTNHRGRPNQPQHF. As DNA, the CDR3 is TGCGCCAGCACCAATCACAGGGGCCGCCCCAATCAGCCCCAGCATTTT.

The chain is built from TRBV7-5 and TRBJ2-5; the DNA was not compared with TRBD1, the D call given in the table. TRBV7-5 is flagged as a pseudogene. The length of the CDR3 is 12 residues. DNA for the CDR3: TGTGTCAGAAGCCCCAGGTTGGAGACCCAGTACTTC. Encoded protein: CVRSPRLETQYF.

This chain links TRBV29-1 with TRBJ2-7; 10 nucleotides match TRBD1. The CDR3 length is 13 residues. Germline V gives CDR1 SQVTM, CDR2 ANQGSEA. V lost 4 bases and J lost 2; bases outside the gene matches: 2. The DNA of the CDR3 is TGCAGCGTTGTAGGGACAGGGGCCTACGAGCAGTACTTC. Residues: CSVVGTGAYEQYF.

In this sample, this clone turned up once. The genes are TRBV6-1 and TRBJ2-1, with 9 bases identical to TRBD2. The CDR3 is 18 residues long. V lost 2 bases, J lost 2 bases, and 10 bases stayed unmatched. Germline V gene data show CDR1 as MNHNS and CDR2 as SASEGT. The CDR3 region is CASSERGMAGGPYNEQFF. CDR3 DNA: TGTGCCAGCAGTGAAAGAGGGATGGCGGGGGGGCCCTACAATGAGCAGTTCTTC.

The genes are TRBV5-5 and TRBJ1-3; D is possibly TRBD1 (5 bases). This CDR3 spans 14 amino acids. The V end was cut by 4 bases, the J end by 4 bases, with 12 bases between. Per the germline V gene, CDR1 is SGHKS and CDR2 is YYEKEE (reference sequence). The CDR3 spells CASSPTVAGNTIYF. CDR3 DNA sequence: TGTGCCAGCAGCCCGACAGTTGCAGGAAACACCATATATTTT.

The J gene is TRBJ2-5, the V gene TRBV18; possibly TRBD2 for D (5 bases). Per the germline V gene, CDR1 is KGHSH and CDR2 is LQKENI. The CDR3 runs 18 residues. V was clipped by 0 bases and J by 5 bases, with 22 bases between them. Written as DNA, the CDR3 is TGTGCCAGCTCACCACCCAATGGAGGTGTGGGCCGGTTGGAGACCCAGTACTTC. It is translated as CASSPPNGGVGRLETQYF.

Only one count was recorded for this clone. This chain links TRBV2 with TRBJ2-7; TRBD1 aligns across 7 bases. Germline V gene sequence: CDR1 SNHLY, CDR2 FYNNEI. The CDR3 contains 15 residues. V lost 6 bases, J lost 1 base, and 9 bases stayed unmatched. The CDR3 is CASRGRDSPSYEQYF. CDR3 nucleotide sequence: TGTGCCAGCAGAGGCCGGGACAGCCCTTCCTACGAGCAGTACTTC. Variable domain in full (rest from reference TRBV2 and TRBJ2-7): EPEVTQTPSHQVTQMGQEVILRCVPISNHLYFYWYRQILGQKVEFLVSFYNNEISEKSEIFDDQFSVERPDGSNFTLKIRSTKLEDSAMYFCASRGRDSPSYEQYFGPGTRLTVT.

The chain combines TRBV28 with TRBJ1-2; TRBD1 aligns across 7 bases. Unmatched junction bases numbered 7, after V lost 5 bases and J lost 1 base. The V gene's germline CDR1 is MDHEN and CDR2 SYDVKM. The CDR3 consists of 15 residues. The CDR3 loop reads CASSVRDSVNYGYTF. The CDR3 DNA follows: TGTGCCAGCAGTGTCCGGGACAGCGTTAACTATGGCTACACCTTC.

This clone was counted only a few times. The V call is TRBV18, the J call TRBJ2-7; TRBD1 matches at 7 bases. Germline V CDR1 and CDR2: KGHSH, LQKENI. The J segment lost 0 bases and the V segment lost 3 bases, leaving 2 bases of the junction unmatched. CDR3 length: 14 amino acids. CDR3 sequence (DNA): TGTGCCAGCTCACCCCGGGACAGCTCCTACGAGCAGTACTTC. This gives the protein CASSPRDSSYEQYF.

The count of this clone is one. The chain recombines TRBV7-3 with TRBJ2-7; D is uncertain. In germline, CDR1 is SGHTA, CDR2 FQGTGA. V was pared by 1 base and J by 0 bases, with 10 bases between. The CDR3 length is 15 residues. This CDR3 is CASSLIAESSYEQYF. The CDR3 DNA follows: TGTGCCAGCAGCTTAATAGCAGAGAGCTCCTACGAGCAGTACTTC.